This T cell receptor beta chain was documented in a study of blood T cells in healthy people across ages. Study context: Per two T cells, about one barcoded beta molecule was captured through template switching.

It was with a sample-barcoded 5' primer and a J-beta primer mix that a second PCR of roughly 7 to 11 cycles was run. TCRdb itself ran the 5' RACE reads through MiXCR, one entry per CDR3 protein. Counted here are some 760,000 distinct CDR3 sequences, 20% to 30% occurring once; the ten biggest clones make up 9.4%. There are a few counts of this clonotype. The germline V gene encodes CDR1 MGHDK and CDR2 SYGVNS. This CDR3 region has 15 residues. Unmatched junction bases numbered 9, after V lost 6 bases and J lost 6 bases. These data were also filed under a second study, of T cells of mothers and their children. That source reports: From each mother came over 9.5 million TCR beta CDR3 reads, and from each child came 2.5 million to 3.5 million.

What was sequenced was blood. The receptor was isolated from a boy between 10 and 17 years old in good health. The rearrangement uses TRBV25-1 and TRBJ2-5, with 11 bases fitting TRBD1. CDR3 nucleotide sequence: TGTGCCAGCAGGGCCGGGACAGGGGGGACGCAGACCCAGTACTTC. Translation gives CASRAGTGGTQTQYF. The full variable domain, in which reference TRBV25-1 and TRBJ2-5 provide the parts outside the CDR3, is EADIYQTPRYLVIGTGKKITLECSQTMGHDKMYWYQQDPGMELHLIHYSYGVNSTEKGDLSSESTVSRIRTEHFPLTLESARPSHTSQYLCASRAGTGGTQTQYFGPGTRLLVL.